The entry that follows covers one T cell receptor (beta chain) sequence. Method: immunoSEQ multiplex PCR; TCRdb's copy keeps in-frame clones and lacks some. The sample lists tens of thousands of clones; over 75% were seen once. This entry comes from a study of OX40 agonist ivuxolimab in advanced cancers. This CDR3 region has 15 residues. J gave up 0 bases and V 5 bases, and 7 bases lay outside the gene matches. In germline, CDR1 is MDHEN, CDR2 SYDVKM. This receptor was taken from an adult with an advanced solid tumor such as melanoma, head and neck, liver or kidney cancer. The V and J genes are TRBV28 and TRBJ2-7; 7 positions match TRBD1. This specimen consisted of CD4+ or CD8+ T cells sorted from blood, obtained in a trial of the OX40 agonist ivuxolimab. This CDR3 reads CASSGRTGNSYEQYF. In DNA form, the CDR3 reads TGTGCCAGCAGTGGCCGGACAGGAAACTCCTACGAGCAGTACTTC.